The next 22 T cell receptor beta chains were all read from a single sample in a study of cytomegalovirus exposure and HLA in healthy donors. With 60 Vbeta and 13 Jbeta primers, the PCR was carried out. Produced via immunoSEQ multiplex PCR; TCRdb's table is partial and in-frame only. The sample consists of around 160,000 clones, 77% of them appearing once. Sequenced material: PBMCs. The receptors stem from a male donor in good health and CMV-seropositive.

The rearrangement joins TRBV4-2 to TRBJ2-7; 8 positions match TRBD2. J was trimmed by 2 bases and V by 0 bases; bases with no gene match: 3. The CDR3 has 15 amino acids. Germline CDR1 LGHNA, CDR2 YNFKEQ. The CDR3 protein is CASSQERGETYEQYF. CDR3 bases: TGTGCCAGCAGCCAAGAGCGGGGGGAAACCTACGAGCAGTACTTC.

This clone was found once. J is TRBJ2-3 and V is TRBV11-2; D might be TRBD1 (5 bases). Looked up from germline, CDR1 is SGHAT and CDR2 is FQNNGV. Trimming shortened V by 0 bases and J by 1 base, and 5 bases separated the two germline ends. This CDR3 region has 14 residues. The DNA for the CDR3 is TGTGCCAGCAGCTTAGACAGGGGCACAGATACGCAGTATTTT. Amino acids: CASSLDRGTDTQYF.

The chain uses TRBV7-8 and TRBJ1-6; D ambiguous. Germline CDR1 and CDR2: SGHVS and FQNEAQ. V was shortened by 1 base and J by 0 bases, with 10 bases between the two germline ends. The CDR3 is 17 amino acids. The CDR3 nucleotides read TGTGCCAGCAGCTTAGACACGCCTGGCTCCTATAATTCACCCCTCCACTTT. Its translation is CASSLDTPGSYNSPLHF.

Remarks on this clone: A junction end diverges from the germline sequence, so it may reflect a read error. V usage is TRBV27 and J usage is TRBJ1-2; no clear D. The CDR3 consists of 14 residues. Germline V gene data show CDR1 as MNHEY and CDR2 as SMNVEV (reference sequence). CDR3: CASSLSVAEADYTF. In nucleotides, the CDR3 is TGTGCCAGCAGCTTATCAGTGGCAGAAGCGGACTACACCTTC.

This clone was counted only a few times. The chain joins TRBV13 to TRBJ1-2; 8 bases map to TRBD1. Germline-derived CDR1 and CDR2 are PRHDT and FYEKMQ (reference sequence). With V trimmed by 0 bases and J by 3 bases, 0 bases remained unmatched. The CDR3 covers 14 residues. CDR3 nucleotide sequence: TGTGCCAGCAGCTTAGGACAGGGGGACTATGGCTACACCTTC. Translated: CASSLGQGDYGYTF.

This clone appeared a few times. The chain links TRBV5-6 to TRBJ1-3; 7 bases are a match to TRBD1. This CDR3 is built from 14 residues. The germline V gene encodes CDR1 SGHDT and CDR2 YYEEEE. The ends lost 3 bases at V and 7 bases at J; junction bases unmatched: 7. The DNA of the CDR3 is TGTGCCAGCAGCTCCGGGACAGTTCGGAACACCATATATTTT. Translation: CASSSGTVRNTIYF.

This chain joins TRBV6-1 and TRBJ1-1; D perhaps matches TRBD1 (5 bases). V was cut by 8 bases and J by 1 base, with 17 bases left in between. The germline CDR1 and CDR2 sequences are MNHNS and SASEGT. This CDR3 is built from 15 residues. Here the CDR3 reads CASLPGGGRNTEAFF. CDR3 bases: TGTGCCAGCCTCCCCGGGGGAGGGAGGAACACTGAAGCTTTCTTT.

CDR3 nucleotide sequence: TGTGCCAGCAGCTTGAAGGGACAGGGGATGACTGAAGCTTTCTTT. Its translation is CASSLKGQGMTEAFF. V gene TRBV5-4 combines with J gene TRBJ1-1; the match to TRBD1 covers 10 bases. Germline lookup yields CDR1 SGHNT and CDR2 YYREEE (reference sequence). The CDR3 runs to 15 residues. The ends lost 1 base at V and 5 bases at J; junction bases unmatched: 5.

About this clone itself: The sample has other DNA sequences that encode this CDR3 too. The chain has TRBV7-9 and TRBJ1-2, with TRBD1 matching over 10 bases. Germline V gives CDR1 SEHNR, CDR2 FQNEAQ (reference sequence). Unmatched junction bases numbered 3, after V lost 5 bases and J lost 6 bases. CDR3 length: 13 amino acids. Here the CDR3 reads CASSLGTGDGYTF. CDR3 nucleotide sequence: TGTGCCAGCAGCCTAGGGACAGGGGATGGCTACACCTTC.

The chain carries TRBV16 and TRBJ2-7; D is unresolved. With 0 bases removed from V and 5 bases from J, the gap between germline ends came to 11 bases. The CDR3 length is 14 residues. In germline, CDR1 is KGHSY, CDR2 FQNENV. This chain's CDR3 is CASSQSAGLDEQYF. Here the CDR3 DNA reads TGTGCCAGCAGCCAATCGGCAGGCTTAGACGAGCAGTACTTC.

This clone was seen a few times. V usage is TRBV6-5 and J usage is TRBJ1-1, with D possibly being TRBD1 (5 bases). The CDR3 runs 14 residues. Trimming cost V 2 bases and J 2 bases, with 9 bases left between them. Germline-derived CDR1 and CDR2 are MNHEY and SVGAGI. This CDR3 is CASSYKGPNTEAFF. The CDR3 DNA reads as TGTGCCAGCAGTTACAAGGGGCCTAACACTGAAGCTTTCTTT.

The V gene is TRBV4-2, the J gene TRBJ1-5; D is undetermined. The germline V gene encodes CDR1 LGHNA and CDR2 YNFKEQ. This CDR3 has 15 amino acids. V shed 8 bases and J shed 5 bases, with 19 bases lying between them. This CDR3 is CASGFGGGRDQPQHF. For the CDR3, the DNA is TGTGCCAGCGGGTTTGGCGGAGGAAGGGATCAGCCCCAGCATTTT.

The V and J genes are TRBV14 and TRBJ1-3; the match to TRBD1 covers 8 bases. Germline CDR1 reads SGHDN; CDR2 reads FVKESK. V shed 4 bases, J shed 0 bases, and the junction held 14 bases outside the gene matches. The CDR3 sequence is 19 residues long. CDR3 nucleotide sequence: TGTGCCAGCAGCCGAACGGGACAGGTACCTTTCCTCTCTGGAAACACCATATATTTT. Its protein product is CASSRTGQVPFLSGNTIYF.

This clone has only a few counts. The chain has TRBV30 and TRBJ1-3; possibly TRBD1 for D (5 bases). Trimming removed 0 bases at V and 4 bases at J, with 13 bases between. The CDR3 covers 15 residues. Germline CDR1 GTSNPN, CDR2 SVGIG (reference sequence). The CDR3 DNA reads as TGTGCCTGGAGTGTACTTAGGGGAAGAGGAAACACCATATATTTT. Protein product: CAWSVLRGRGNTIYF.

The rearrangement uses TRBV21-1 and TRBJ1-4; TRBD1 is taken as the D call from the table, unchecked against the DNA. TRBV21-1 is a pseudogene segment. This CDR3 is 12 amino acids long. The CDR3 DNA follows: TGCTTCCAGACAGCAGATAATGAAAAACTGTTTTTT. Amino acids: CFQTADNEKLFF.

V and J are TRBV10-3 and TRBJ1-5; D is ambiguous. The germline V gene has CDR1 ENHRY and CDR2 SYGVKD. This CDR3 contains 13 residues. The V end was cut by 11 bases, the J end by 3 bases, with 14 bases between. The CDR3 region has the DNA TGTGCCTTAGAGGCGGGGAACAATCAGCCCCAGCATTTT. Protein sequence: CALEAGNNQPQHF.

The rearrangement uses TRBV13 and TRBJ1-3; D unclear. The ends were cut back, 7 bases at V and 0 bases at J, with 13 bases in the middle. This CDR3 comprises 15 residues. Germline values: CDR1 PRHDT, CDR2 FYEKMQ (reference sequence). CDR3 coding DNA: TGTGCCAGCAACCCCGGGTTGCGCTCTGGAAACACCATATATTTT. It codes for CASNPGLRSGNTIYF.

This clone was detected once. V usage is TRBV30 and J usage is TRBJ2-7; D call uncertain. The germline V gene encodes CDR1 GTSNPN and CDR2 SVGIG (reference sequence). CDR3 length equals 15 residues. Trimming pared 2 bases from V and 3 bases from J, leaving 17 bases between. The CDR3 loop is CAWSTALGQNYEQYF. CDR3 sequence (DNA): TGTGCCTGGAGTACCGCCTTGGGCCAAAACTACGAGCAGTACTTC.

The chain employs TRBV18 and TRBJ1-1; D remains unclear. CDR1 KGHSH and CDR2 LQKENI come from the germline V gene. The CDR3 consists of 18 residues. V lost 3 bases, J lost 2 bases, and 22 bases lay in between. The CDR3 spells CASSPENPMTRGNTEAFF. CDR3 bases: TGTGCCAGCTCACCGGAGAACCCGATGACCCGGGGAAACACTGAAGCTTTCTTT.

The chain employs TRBV27 and TRBJ1-4; D is unclear. CDR3 length equals 14 residues. The germline V gene encodes CDR1 MNHEY and CDR2 SMNVEV (reference sequence). With 6 bases removed from V and 5 bases from J, the gap between germline ends came to 13 bases. CDR3 nucleotides: TGTGCCAGCAGCTCCTTCTCCACAAATGAAAAACTGTTTTTT. Amino acid sequence: CASSSFSTNEKLFF.

J is TRBJ2-3 and V is TRBV2, with 10 bases that match TRBD2. The CDR3 is made up of 15 amino acids. Losses at the gene ends were 3 bases for V and 6 bases for J; bases not matched to a gene: 6. Germline CDR1 SNHLY, CDR2 FYNNEI. This chain's CDR3 is CASSEALAGRDTQYF. CDR3 nucleotides: TGTGCCAGCAGTGAGGCACTAGCGGGGAGGGATACGCAGTATTTT.

The rearrangement joins TRBV9 to TRBJ1-1; D gene unclear. The germline V and J ends were trimmed by 0 bases and 0 bases, with 9 bases remaining between them. This CDR3 is built from 15 residues. CDR1 SGDLS and CDR2 YYNGEE come from the germline V gene. The CDR3 reads CASSVDSTLNTEAFF. In nucleotides, the CDR3 is TGTGCCAGCAGCGTAGACAGTACGTTGAACACTGAAGCTTTCTTT.